The 8 T cell receptor beta chains below all came from one sample that was sequenced in a study of cytomegalovirus exposure and HLA in healthy donors. The PCR employed 60 Vbeta primers together with 13 Jbeta primers. Profiling relied on immunoSEQ multiplex PCR, and the TCRdb table lists in-frame clones only, not all of them. Among 120,000 or so clones listed, more than 60% were seen once. Sequencing was done on a sample of PBMCs. The receptors were sampled from a woman aged 40 to 49 in good health and CMV-seronegative.

This chain uses TRBV19 with TRBJ1-3; weak D call: TRBD1 (6 bases). Trimming took 5 bases from V and 1 from J, leaving 15 bases between them. Germline V gene sequence: CDR1 LNHDA, CDR2 SQIVND (reference sequence). The CDR3 spans 16 residues. The CDR3 protein is CASSLSRTESGNTIYF. DNA for the CDR3: TGTGCCAGTAGTCTCTCCAGGACAGAGTCTGGAAACACCATATATTTT.

The gene calls are TRBV7-9 and TRBJ2-3; no definite D call. V was trimmed by 5 bases and J by 2 bases, leaving 14 bases between them. The germline gives CDR1 SEHNR, CDR2 FQNEAQ (reference sequence). This CDR3 is built from 15 residues. Written as DNA, the CDR3 is TGTGCCAGCAGCCCCTCCTCTAGGTACACAGATACGCAGTATTTT. It translates to CASSPSSRYTDTQYF.

The gene calls are TRBV19 and TRBJ2-1; D gene uncertain. Germline V CDR1 and CDR2: LNHDA, SQIVND (reference sequence). V gave up 4 bases and J gave up 8 bases, with 12 bases separating them. This CDR3 contains 13 residues. The CDR3 DNA sequence: TGTGCCAGTAGTACTACCGCTTTCTATGAGCAGTTCTTC. Translated: CASSTTAFYEQFF.

CDR3 sequence (DNA): TGTGCCAGCAGCAAAGATTGGGCAGAACTCTATAATTCACCCCTCCACTTT. Its translation is CASSKDWAELYNSPLHF. The chain combines TRBV21-1 with TRBJ1-6; TRBD1 is the table's D call and was not checked against the DNA. TRBV21-1 is listed as a pseudogene. The CDR3 is 17 amino acids.

The chain has TRBV6-1 and TRBJ1-4; TRBD1 is a possible D gene (5 bases). Germline-derived CDR1 and CDR2 are MNHNS and SASEGT. With 11 bases removed from V and 7 bases from J, the gap between germline ends came to 14 bases. The CDR3 has 12 amino acids. CDR3 nucleotide sequence: TGTGCCCTCCCAGGCAGGGCTGAAAAACTGTTTTTT. As protein: CALPGRAEKLFF.

The chain employs TRBV27 and TRBJ2-7, with 7 bases matching TRBD1. V lost 6 bases, J lost 2 bases, and 4 bases stayed unmatched. Germline lookup yields CDR1 MNHEY and CDR2 SMNVEV (reference sequence). The length of the CDR3 is 13 residues. The CDR3 loop is CASRLGQAYEQYF. For the CDR3, the DNA is TGTGCCAGCAGACTAGGACAGGCCTACGAGCAGTACTTC.

The count of this clone is one. The chain couples TRBV25-1 to TRBJ2-1, with 10 positions matching TRBD2. CDR1 and CDR2 (germline): MGHDK, SYGVNS. V gave up 4 bases and J gave up 2 bases; unmatched junction bases: 5. CDR3 size: 16 residues. DNA for the CDR3: TGTGCCAGCAGTGTACAAACTAGCGGGGCCTACAATGAGCAGTTCTTC. It specifies CASSVQTSGAYNEQFF.

This chain connects TRBV15 to TRBJ1-5; 7 nucleotides align to TRBD1. Germline loops: CDR1 LNHNV, CDR2 YYDKDF (reference sequence). Unmatched junction bases numbered 4, after V lost 0 bases and J lost 5 bases. This CDR3 is 15 amino acids long. In DNA, the CDR3 is TGTGCCACCAGCAGAGATTGGCAGGGGGATCAGCCCCAGCATTTT. This gives the protein CATSRDWQGDQPQHF.